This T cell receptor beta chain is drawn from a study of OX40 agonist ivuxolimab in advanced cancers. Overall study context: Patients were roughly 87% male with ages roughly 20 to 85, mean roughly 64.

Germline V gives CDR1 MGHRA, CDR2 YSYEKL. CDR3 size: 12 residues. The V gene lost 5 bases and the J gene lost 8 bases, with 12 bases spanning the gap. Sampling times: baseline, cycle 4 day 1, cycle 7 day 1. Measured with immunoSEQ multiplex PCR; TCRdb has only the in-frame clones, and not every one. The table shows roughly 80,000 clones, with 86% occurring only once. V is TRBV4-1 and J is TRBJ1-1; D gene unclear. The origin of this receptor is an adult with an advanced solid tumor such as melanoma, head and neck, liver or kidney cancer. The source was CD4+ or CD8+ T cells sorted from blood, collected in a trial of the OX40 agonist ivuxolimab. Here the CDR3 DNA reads TGCGCCAGCAGCTATGAGGGTATCGAAGCTTTCTTT. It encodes CASSYEGIEAFF.